This section outlines one TCR beta chain sequence together with its context. Its antigen is currently not known. The input lacks base qualities; no much larger clone sits a single base away. The sample is drawn from a study of blood T cell repertoires in COVID-19 (dated by TCRdb to 2018 to 2021). A note on the overall study: Collaborator samples came from the United States, Italy and Spain and covered acute and convalescent phases of COVID-19. Nearly every sample came with metadata listing a de-identified subject ID, COVID-19 status, age in years and sex. The repertoires were made available in a free public database intended to serve as a resource for research on the immune response to SARS-CoV-2. The prospective study material was composed of cDNA or gDNA derived from T cells, B-cell-depleted T cells, or PBMCs. HLA class I and class II types, where available, came from metadata supplied by the sample provider rather than from assay-based typing. Deeply sampled blood TCRbeta repertoires from subjects exposed to, actively infected with, or recovered from COVID-19 were included in the dataset. The samples were drawn from two sources: the first 160 participants of the ongoing ImmuneRACE study, and approximately 1,300 subjects contributed by 6 global collaborators. Overall study outcomes, separate from this receptor: How much clinical and demographic metadata was included differed by source and by participant, and the metadata was provided uncurated.

The germline V gene (reference sequence) gives CDR1 as LGHDT and CDR2 as YNNKEL. The CDR3, from cysteine to phenylalanine, totals 17 residues. Solely the CDR3 DNA is kept, with 51 bases framed from the first base. Trimming accounts for 2 bases at V and 4 bases at J, while the number of junction bases matched to no gene is 8. TCRbeta CDR3 regions were amplified from genomic DNA by means of the immunoSEQ Assay, a bias-controlled multiplex PCR. The paper's data handling went like this. The number of nucleated cells in each sample was estimated from the amplification of reference gene primers within the assay. To quantify the absolute abundance of each unique TCRbeta CDR3 rearrangement, sequence reads were collapsed and filtered. For each sample, productive Simpson clonality was calculated by taking the square root of Simpson's diversity index across productive rearrangements. The source is immuneACCESS, and TCRdb retained only in-frame sequences with V and J called. Part of the clones is not carried over; for the studies checked, unresolved V genes explain less than half of this, and the remainder is unexplained. V, J and clone size are taken as reported in that table, and D and trimming were inferred from the DNA itself. The sample table holds some 260,000 clones, of which 88% were seen once. Around 1.5% of the sample comes from the top ten.

The collaborating institutions used their own protocols to collect whole blood in K2EDTA tubes. For TCRbeta analysis, collaborator samples were shipped as frozen whole blood, as isolated PBMCs, or as DNA extracted from either sample type. Sequenced: peripheral blood. The sequence links TRBV3-1 (or the pseudogene TRBV3-2) to TRBJ2-5; TRBD2 aligns with 12 central bases. This TCR derives from an older man with acute or convalescent COVID-19. This receptor carries the CDR3 CASSQPSGRARRETQYF. DNA sequence: TGTGCCAGCAGCCAACCTAGCGGGAGGGCCCGACGAGAGACCCAGTACTTC.